This TCR beta chain derives from a study of blood T cell repertoires in COVID-19. This clone was picked up one time. The method was immunoSEQ multiplex PCR; TCRdb's version includes in-frame clones alone and lacks a portion of them. The sample yields approximately 69,000 clones, around 79% seen once. This CDR3 region has 13 residues. CDR1 is SGHTA, CDR2 FQGNSA, per germline. With 4 bases clipped from V and 9 bases from J, the junction kept 2 bases outside the gene matches. This TCR was sampled from a man aged 55 to 70 with acute or convalescent COVID-19. The sample consisted of peripheral blood. The rearrangement links TRBV7-2 to TRBJ1-6; 8 positions match TRBD1. This chain's CDR3 is CASSSDRGSPLHF. DNA of the CDR3: TGTGCCAGCAGCTCCGACAGGGGTTCACCCCTCCACTTT.